The source of this T cell receptor (beta chain) is a study of blood T cell repertoires in COVID-19. Study overall: Samples taken during acute and convalescent COVID-19 were collected in the United States, Italy and Spain.

Libraries were prepared by immunoSEQ multiplex PCR; TCRdb keeps only in-frame clonotypes and omits some of them. Here the sample spans 200,000 to 300,000 clones, roughly 79% being singletons. The germline V and J ends were trimmed by 6 bases and 2 bases, with 8 bases remaining between them. Per the germline V gene, CDR1 is SQVTM and CDR2 is ANQGSEA. The CDR3 has 12 residues. V usage is TRBV29-1 and J usage is TRBJ1-3; D ambiguous. The sequence came from an elderly woman with COVID-19, enrolled during active disease. The sequenced material came from peripheral blood. CDR3 amino acids: CSVVGTGNTIYF. Here the CDR3 DNA reads TGCAGCGTCGTCGGGACTGGAAACACCATATATTTT.